This T cell receptor beta chain was profiled in a study of T cell repertoires in cytomegalovirus infection. Study at large: CMV infection plus the matching HLA type was flagged by public TCR beta signatures. General observations from the study: Summed public TCR beta family frequency identified CMV carriers bearing the relevant HLA. Ex vivo responses were dominated by HLA-C-restricted CMV-specific TCR beta clonotypes.

This clonotype has ten or more counts. Antigen unknown. This CDR3 is 14 amino acids long. Trimming left V 7 bases short and J 0 bases short, with 10 bases between. From germline, CDR1 is MDHEN and CDR2 SYDVKM. MiXCR was run by TCRdb on the reads, yielding one entry per CDR3 protein. Of under 250,000 distinct CDR3 sequences listed, approximately 13% were seen once; the top ten hold about 1.5%. The source material was PBMCs. The chain uses TRBV28 and TRBJ2-1; D possibly corresponds to TRBD2 (5 bases). The clonotype originates from a human donor in good health (CMV status not recorded). Some clones in this sample may be carry-over from other donors' samples. CDR3 nucleotides: TGTGCCAGCACCAGCGGAAGCTCCTACAATGAGCAGTTCTTC. Translation gives CASTSGSSYNEQFF.